The 24 T cell receptor beta chains below come from one sample, sequenced in a study of OX40 agonist ivuxolimab in advanced cancers. The table came from immunoSEQ multiplex PCR; TCRdb's copy has only in-frame clones and leaves some out. The sample has over 60,000 clones; around 89% are singletons. Sequenced here: CD4+ or CD8+ T cells sorted from blood, sampled in a trial of the OX40 agonist ivuxolimab. Receptors were obtained from an adult with an advanced solid tumor such as melanoma, head and neck, liver or kidney cancer.

The chain couples TRBV19 to TRBJ2-2; D might be TRBD1 (6 bases). The length of the CDR3 is 20 residues. V lost 3 bases and J 6 bases, leaving 29 bases between the germline ends. Germline-derived CDR1 and CDR2 are LNHDA and SQIVND (reference sequence). CDR3 protein: CASSIVGFLTGPHTSGELFF. The CDR3 DNA follows: TGTGCCAGTAGTATCGTGGGTTTTTTGACAGGACCCCATACATCCGGGGAGCTGTTTTTT.

J is TRBJ1-2 and V is TRBV19, with 7 positions matching TRBD1. The CDR3 consists of 15 residues. In germline, CDR1 is LNHDA, CDR2 SQIVND (reference sequence). The trim removed 1 base at V and 2 bases at J, leaving 4 bases unmatched. The CDR3 DNA reads TGTGCCAGTAGTATAGGTGCAGGGGGAAACTATGGCTACACCTTC. Translation: CASSIGAGGNYGYTF.

This rearrangement joins TRBV4-1 to TRBJ1-2; D may be TRBD1 (6 bases). Germline CDR1 reads MGHRA; CDR2 reads YSYEKL. The CDR3 spans 16 residues. Between the trimmed V and J ends, which lost 1 base and 8 bases, there was a span of 20 bases. This chain's CDR3 is CASSQGWGGRVEGYTF. CDR3 in DNA: TGCGCCAGCAGCCAAGGATGGGGGGGGCGAGTAGAAGGCTACACCTTC.

This chain joins TRBV18 and TRBJ2-5; 11 nucleotides line up with TRBD1. V trimming: 1 base; J trimming: 2 bases; junction bases outside the gene matches: 0. CDR1 KGHSH and CDR2 LQKENI come from the germline V gene. The CDR3 is made up of 15 amino acids. The CDR3 DNA is TGTGCCAGCTCACCACGGGACAGGGGGCAAGAGACCCAGTACTTC. It specifies CASSPRDRGQETQYF.

The rearrangement joins TRBV28 to TRBJ1-2; D ambiguous. Germline CDR1 MDHEN, CDR2 SYDVKM. The CDR3 is 13 amino acids. V dropped 8 bases and J dropped 1 base, with 11 bases sitting between them. For the CDR3, the DNA is TGTGCCAGCCTCACGAAGGATAACTATGGCTACACCTTC. This gives the protein CASLTKDNYGYTF.

In its sample, this clone was seen a few times. J is TRBJ1-1 and V is TRBV6-6; D might be TRBD1 (5 bases). Germline loops: CDR1 MNHNY, CDR2 SVGAGI (reference sequence). V dropped 4 bases and J dropped 1 base, with 10 bases sitting between them. The CDR3 sequence is 14 residues long. As DNA, the CDR3 is TGTGCCAGCAGTTTATTGGGGGAGAACACTGAAGCTTTCTTT. It translates to CASSLLGENTEAFF.

V gene TRBV7-9 combines with J gene TRBJ2-5, with 11 bases fitting TRBD1. The V and J ends lost 5 bases and 4 bases, in that order; junction bases with no gene match: 9. Germline loops: CDR1 SEHNR, CDR2 FQNEAQ (reference sequence). The CDR3 is made up of 16 amino acids. The DNA for the CDR3 is TGTGCCAGCAGCCCGGGACAGGGGGGTAGCGGAGAGACCCAGTACTTC. Its protein product is CASSPGQGGSGETQYF.

The chain recombines TRBV5-1 with TRBJ1-4; a weak D match, TRBD1 (6 bases). Germline values: CDR1 SGHRS, CDR2 YFSETQ. V shed 4 bases and J shed 4 bases, with 14 bases lying between them. The CDR3 runs to 15 residues. The CDR3 loop is CASSGGGAGNEKLFF. The CDR3 nucleotides are TGCGCCAGCAGCGGAGGGGGAGCAGGTAATGAAAAACTGTTTTTT.

This rearrangement joins TRBV7-2 to TRBJ2-3, with 7 bases aligning to TRBD1. The V gene end was trimmed by 5 bases and the J gene end by 5 bases; junction bases not matched to a gene: 10. In germline, CDR1 is SGHTA, CDR2 FQGNSA. CDR3 length: 15 residues. The CDR3 DNA reads as TGTGCCAGCAGCGATCGCCAGGGGGTGAGAGATACGCAGTATTTT. It translates to CASSDRQGVRDTQYF.

The chain combines TRBV4-1 with TRBJ2-7; perhaps TRBD1 as D (5 bases). This CDR3 region has 14 residues. The V end lost 0 bases, the J end lost 1 base, and 7 bases lay between the germline ends. Germline CDR1 reads MGHRA; CDR2 reads YSYEKL. The CDR3 is CASSQETASYEQYF. CDR3 coding DNA: TGCGCCAGCAGCCAAGAGACAGCTTCCTACGAGCAGTACTTC.

Written as DNA, the CDR3 is TGTGCCAGCAGTTTAACCCCCGAACTAGCGGGACCACAGGGTGAGCAGTTCTTC. Translating it yields CASSLTPELAGPQGEQFF. The rearrangement joins TRBV27 to TRBJ2-1, with 10 bases identical to TRBD2. The junction had 16 bases not matched to a gene; V was cut back by 2 bases and J by 9 bases. The germline CDR1 and CDR2 sequences are MNHEY and SMNVEV (reference sequence). This CDR3 contains 18 residues.

This clone was counted a single time. The sample holds other DNA sequences that translate to the same CDR3. V and J are TRBV19 and TRBJ1-1; no clear D. Trimming took off 3 bases at V and 1 base at J, with 9 bases between the two ends. The CDR3 extends over 14 amino acids. Germline CDR1 is LNHDA and CDR2 is SQIVND (reference sequence). The CDR3, as DNA: TGTGCCAGTAGTATCCCCGGCGGGAACACTGAAGCTTTCTTT. Its protein product is CASSIPGGNTEAFF.

The chain's CDR3 is CASSLEYSTYEQYF. The CDR3 DNA reads as TGTGCCAGCAGCTTAGAATACAGTACCTACGAGCAGTACTTC. This chain links TRBV11-3 with TRBJ2-7, with D unclear. Trimming pared 0 bases from V and 2 bases from J, leaving 8 bases between. The CDR3 covers 14 residues. Germline CDR1 and CDR2: SGHNT and YENEEA. The variable domain in full, completed from reference TRBV11-3 and TRBJ2-7, reads EAGVVQSPRYKIIEKKQPVAFWCNPISGHNTLYWYLQNLGQGPELLIRYENEEAVDDSQLPKDRFSAERLKGVDSTLKIQPAELGDSAVYLCASSLEYSTYEQYFGPGTRLTVT.

The J gene is TRBJ1-1, the V gene TRBV6-1, with D hard to call. This CDR3 is built from 12 residues. Germline loops: CDR1 MNHNS, CDR2 SASEGT. V was clipped by 4 bases and J by 4 bases, with 7 bases between them. The CDR3 sequence: CASSVSFTEAFF. CDR3 nucleotides: TGTGCCAGCAGTGTAAGTTTCACTGAAGCTTTCTTT.

The sample holds one count of this clone. The gene calls are TRBV7-9 and TRBJ1-1, with a possible D match to TRBD1 (5 bases). Trimming removed 4 bases from V and 4 bases from J, with 13 bases in between. Per the germline V gene, CDR1 is SEHNR and CDR2 is FQNEAQ (reference sequence). This CDR3 has 14 residues. This CDR3 is CASSSAGGGTEAFF. The DNA for the CDR3 is TGTGCCAGCAGCTCGGCGGGGGGAGGCACTGAAGCTTTCTTT.

This chain links TRBV30 with TRBJ2-7; 9 bases are shared with TRBD1. Germline V CDR1 and CDR2: GTSNPN, SVGIG (reference sequence). J gave up 2 bases and V 2 bases, and 7 bases lay outside the gene matches. The CDR3 is made up of 15 amino acids. CDR3 loop: CAWSKGQGVAYEQYF. The CDR3 DNA reads TGTGCCTGGAGTAAGGGACAGGGTGTAGCCTACGAGCAGTACTTC.

The CDR3 coding sequence is TGTGCCAGCTCACCCCAAGAGTACAATGAGCAGTTCTTC. Translation gives CASSPQEYNEQFF. The chain links TRBV18 to TRBJ2-1, with no clear D. Germline V lookup: CDR1 KGHSH, CDR2 LQKENI. Trimming cost V 3 bases and J 4 bases, with 7 bases left between them. This CDR3 is 13 amino acids long.

The rearrangement joins TRBV5-6 to TRBJ1-1; the D gene is possibly TRBD1 (6 bases). This CDR3 is 15 amino acids long. Germline loops: CDR1 SGHDT, CDR2 YYEEEE. Between the trimmed V and J ends, which lost 4 bases and 1 base, there was a span of 14 bases. CDR3 loop: CASSLGGTRNTEAFF. The CDR3 bases are TGTGCCAGCAGCCTTGGGGGGACAAGGAACACTGAAGCTTTCTTT.

This clone has more than one count but fewer than ten. The chain recombines TRBV19 with TRBJ1-1; D is perhaps TRBD1 (6 bases). Germline assignment: CDR1 LNHDA and CDR2 SQIVND (reference sequence). CDR3 length: 16 amino acids. V was trimmed by 4 bases and J by 5 bases, leaving 20 bases between them. In DNA form, the CDR3 reads TGTGCCAGTAGTACAGGTTCGGGGGGCCGTCGAACTGAAGCTTTCTTT. It codes for CASSTGSGGRRTEAFF.

The rearrangement joins TRBV6-1 to TRBJ2-3, with 14 bases that match TRBD2. J lost 2 bases, V lost 8 bases, and 3 bases had no gene match. Germline CDR1 MNHNS, CDR2 SASEGT. There are 15 residues in the CDR3. The CDR3 nucleotides read TGTGCCAGCTGGACTAGCGGGAGGAACACAGATACGCAGTATTTT. It yields the protein CASWTSGRNTDTQYF.

The gene calls are TRBV5-1 and TRBJ1-5, with TRBD1 matching 9 bases. The CDR3 loop spans 16 amino acids. V dropped 3 bases and J dropped 1; count of bases not matched to a gene: 5. Germline V gene data show CDR1 as SGHRS and CDR2 as YFSETQ. The chain's CDR3 is CASSSRTGESNQPQHF. The CDR3 DNA sequence: TGCGCCAGCAGCTCTCGGACAGGGGAAAGCAATCAGCCCCAGCATTTT.

This clone came up once. This chain joins TRBV7-8 and TRBJ2-7; the match to TRBD2 covers 8 bases. Germline V gives CDR1 SGHVS, CDR2 FQNEAQ. The CDR3 loop spans 15 amino acids. J lost 1 base, V lost 5 bases, and 7 bases had no gene match. For the CDR3, the DNA is TGTGCCAGCAGCCGTAGCGGGAAGAATTCCTACGAGCAGTACTTC. Amino acid sequence: CASSRSGKNSYEQYF.

This sequence joins TRBV28 and TRBJ1-3; D perhaps matches TRBD1 (5 bases). Germline lookup yields CDR1 MDHEN and CDR2 SYDVKM. V was cut by 5 bases and J by 0 bases, with 17 bases left in between. There are 17 residues in the CDR3. CDR3 sequence (DNA): TGTGCCAGCAGTCCCGGCGGGACGGCACTCTCTGGAAACACCATATATTTT. The encoded protein is CASSPGGTALSGNTIYF.

The rearrangement joins TRBV2 to TRBJ1-6; TRBD1 aligns across 7 bases. The trim removed 4 bases at V and 6 bases at J, leaving 3 bases unmatched. This CDR3 contains 14 residues. Germline V gene lookup returns CDR1 SNHLY and CDR2 FYNNEI. CDR3 residues: CASSARDSNSPLHF. For the CDR3, the DNA is TGTGCCAGCAGTGCCCGGGACAGTAATTCACCCCTCCACTTT.